Below, 20 T cell receptor beta chains from the same sample are listed, as sequenced in a study of T-cell reconstitution after alpha-beta-depleted transplantation in children. Researchers prepared the TCRbeta library using unique molecular identifiers, the study reports. TCRdb re-called the PCR reads with MiXCR, one entry per CDR3 protein. The repertoire holds over 150,000 distinct CDR3 sequences, around 7% seen once, with roughly 3% in the top ten. The sequencing here drew on PBMCs from the stem cell graft donor, taken from the stem cell graft. All receptors come from a human donor who donated a stem cell graft to a child with Wiskott-Aldrich syndrome.

The sample holds a few counts of this clonotype. V is TRBV4-3 and J is TRBJ2-7; D is possibly TRBD2 (6 bases). The CDR3 is made up of 13 amino acids. Germline assignment: CDR1 LGHNA and CDR2 YSLEER. Trimming shortened V by 4 bases and J by 3 bases, and 10 bases separated the two germline ends. Written as DNA, the CDR3 is TGCGCCAGCAGCCGAGGCGGGGACTACGAGCAGTACTTC. It specifies CASSRGGDYEQYF.

This clonotype was seen at least ten times. V usage is TRBV27 and J usage is TRBJ2-5; TRBD2 is a possible D gene (6 bases). The CDR3 consists of 14 residues. The germline gives CDR1 MNHEY, CDR2 SMNVEV (reference sequence). Trimming left V 2 bases short and J 5 bases short, with 12 bases between. The CDR3 sequence is CASSLTSSGETQYF. The DNA of the CDR3 is TGTGCCAGCAGTTTAACTAGCTCAGGGGAGACCCAGTACTTC.

This clonotype came up many times. The V and J genes are TRBV6-1 and TRBJ2-1; no clear D. This CDR3 region has 13 residues. Germline loops: CDR1 MNHNS, CDR2 SASEGT. Trimming took 3 bases from V and 9 from J, leaving 12 bases between them. CDR3 residues: CASSDPSWGEQFF. The CDR3 nucleotides read TGTGCCAGCAGTGACCCGTCATGGGGTGAGCAGTTCTTC.

The V call is TRBV5-6, the J call TRBJ2-3; 10 bases fit TRBD2. With V trimmed by 1 base and J by 6 bases, 11 bases remained unmatched. Per the germline V gene, CDR1 is SGHDT and CDR2 is YYEEEE. CDR3 length: 17 residues. The CDR3, as DNA: TGTGCCAGCAGCTTGTCCGGACTAGCGGCGATGGGGGATACGCAGTATTTT. Its protein is CASSLSGLAAMGDTQYF.

This clonotype was observed a few times. The chain carries TRBV3-1 and TRBJ1-6; D uncertain. CDR1 is LGHDT, CDR2 YNNKEL, per germline (reference sequence). Trimming took off 1 base at V and 7 bases at J, with 5 bases between the two ends. The CDR3 consists of 13 residues. The CDR3 sequence: CASSQGRNSPLHF. In DNA, the CDR3 is TGTGCCAGCAGCCAAGGGAGAAATTCACCCCTCCACTTT.

The sample holds many counts of this clonotype. V usage is TRBV24-1 and J usage is TRBJ2-1; TRBD2 is a possible D gene (6 bases). V lost 1 base and J lost 6, with 9 bases in between. CDR1 KGHDR and CDR2 SFDVKD come from the germline V gene. This CDR3 spans 14 amino acids. The CDR3 region is CATSDFGDSNEQFF. As DNA, the CDR3 is TGTGCCACCAGTGATTTTGGGGACTCCAATGAGCAGTTCTTC.

This clonotype was observed at least ten times. The J gene is TRBJ2-7, the V gene TRBV5-1; 7 nucleotides agree with TRBD1. CDR3 length equals 16 residues. The trim removed 3 bases at V and 5 bases at J, leaving 14 bases unmatched. The germline V gene has CDR1 SGHRS and CDR2 YFSETQ. The CDR3 sequence is CASSYTGQISPHEQYF. CDR3 sequence (DNA): TGCGCCAGCAGCTACACGGGACAGATCTCTCCCCACGAGCAGTACTTC.

This clonotype has at least ten counts. This chain connects TRBV20-1 to TRBJ2-3; 9 bases match TRBD1. The junction had 20 bases not matched to a gene; V was cut back by 6 bases and J by 1 base. Germline V lookup: CDR1 DFQATT, CDR2 SNEGSKA (reference sequence). This CDR3 contains 19 residues. The CDR3: CSATRDRDVLWGGTDTQYF. As DNA, the CDR3 is TGCAGTGCAACTAGGGACAGGGACGTTTTGTGGGGGGGCACAGATACGCAGTATTTT.

This clonotype appeared a few times. The V call is TRBV9, the J call TRBJ2-3; D is possibly TRBD2 (6 bases). Per the germline V gene, CDR1 is SGDLS and CDR2 is YYNGEE. This CDR3 has 15 residues. V was cut by 4 bases and J by 4 bases, with 16 bases left in between. In nucleotides, the CDR3 is TGTGCCAGCAGCTCAACCTTGGGACTTTCAGATACGCAGTATTTT. The encoded protein is CASSSTLGLSDTQYF.

This clonotype was recorded at least ten times. The chain employs TRBV10-3 and TRBJ2-1; 11 bases map to TRBD2. The ends lost 9 bases at V and 1 base at J; junction bases unmatched: 5. Per germline, CDR1 ENHRY and CDR2 SYGVKD. The CDR3 consists of 15 residues. CDR3 amino acids: CAIAGTSGSYNEQFF. Written as DNA, the CDR3 is TGTGCCATTGCCGGGACTAGCGGATCCTACAATGAGCAGTTCTTC.

This clonotype occurred many times. This rearrangement joins TRBV20-1 to TRBJ2-1, with D possibly being TRBD2 (5 bases). The CDR3 has 14 residues. Trimming stripped 3 bases from V and 7 bases from J, with 16 bases between. The germline V gene encodes CDR1 DFQATT and CDR2 SNEGSKA (reference sequence). CDR3 loop: CSASPRTGANEQFF. CDR3 DNA sequence: TGCAGTGCTAGTCCCAGGACTGGAGCTAATGAGCAGTTCTTC.

This clonotype was counted many times. V is TRBV7-2 and J is TRBJ2-2; D unresolved. With 7 bases removed from V and 8 bases from J, the gap between germline ends came to 8 bases. The germline CDR1 and CDR2 sequences are SGHTA and FQGNSA. The CDR3 sequence is 11 residues long. CDR3 in amino acids: CASTLNGELFF. Written as DNA, the CDR3 is TGTGCCAGCACCCTTAATGGGGAGCTGTTTTTT. Together with reference TRBV7-2 and TRBJ2-2, the CDR3 gives the full variable domain: GAGVSQSPSNKVTEKGKDVELRCDPISGHTALYWYRQSLGQGLEFLIYFQGNSAPDKSGLPSDRFSAERTGGSVSTLTIQRTQQEDSAVYLCASTLNGELFFGEGSRLTVL.

The CDR3 here is CASSMFTSGGAWVADTQYF. The CDR3 coding sequence is TGTGCCAGTAGTATGTTTACTAGCGGGGGGGCCTGGGTAGCAGATACGCAGTATTTT. The chain joins TRBV19 to TRBJ2-3; 13 bases map to TRBD2. Per the germline V gene, CDR1 is LNHDA and CDR2 is SQIVND (reference sequence). This CDR3 spans 19 amino acids. V lost 3 bases, J lost 4 bases, and 13 bases stayed unmatched.

This clonotype showed up many times. This rearrangement joins TRBV20-1 to TRBJ1-5, with 10 bases lining up with TRBD1. The junction had 10 bases not matched to a gene; V was cut back by 0 bases and J by 5 bases. CDR1 and CDR2 (germline): DFQATT, SNEGSKA (reference sequence). CDR3 length equals 17 residues. CDR3 DNA sequence: TGCAGTGCTAGAGATTCCGAGGACAGGGGGTTTGATCAGCCCCAGCATTTT. Its protein is CSARDSEDRGFDQPQHF.

At least ten counts were recorded for this clonotype. V and J are TRBV6-2 or TRBV6-3 and TRBJ2-7, with D possibly called TRBD1 or TRBD2 (5 bases each). V lost 2 bases, J lost 4 bases, and 12 bases lay in between. The length of the CDR3 is 14 residues. The V gene's germline CDR1 is MNHEY and CDR2 SVGEGT. The DNA for the CDR3 is TGTGCCAGCAGTTACAGGGACCAACTTTACGAGCAGTACTTC. As protein: CASSYRDQLYEQYF.

This clonotype was detected only a few times. The rearrangement uses TRBV20-1 and TRBJ2-1, with TRBD2 matching over 12 bases. CDR3 size: 14 residues. Germline V gene sequence: CDR1 DFQATT, CDR2 SNEGSKA (reference sequence). The V segment lost 4 bases and the J segment 12 bases; nucleotides outside the gene matches: 10. The CDR3 loop is CSAIPGLAGRRQFF. DNA of the CDR3: TGCAGTGCTATACCGGGACTAGCGGGTCGGAGGCAGTTCTTC.

The chain links TRBV20-1 to TRBJ2-7; 11 bases map to TRBD1. This CDR3 comprises 13 residues. Germline V gene data show CDR1 as DFQATT and CDR2 as SNEGSKA (reference sequence). V lost 6 bases, J lost 5 bases, and 6 bases stayed unmatched. This chain's CDR3 is CSARTGGFNEQYF. Written as DNA, the CDR3 is TGCAGTGCCCGGACAGGGGGCTTCAACGAGCAGTACTTC.

This clonotype was seen at least ten times. The chain couples TRBV25-1 to TRBJ1-2, with D tentatively TRBD1 (6 bases). V was trimmed by 1 base and J by 4 bases, leaving 13 bases between them. The CDR3 extends over 15 amino acids. Per germline, CDR1 MGHDK and CDR2 SYGVNS. In DNA form, the CDR3 reads TGTGCCAGCAGTGAATCGATAGGGGGTAGCTATGGCTACACCTTC. Residues: CASSESIGGSYGYTF.

This clonotype was recorded many times. The chain couples TRBV20-1 to TRBJ2-7; 9 positions match TRBD1. CDR1 is DFQATT and CDR2 is SNEGSKA in the germline V gene (reference sequence). Trimming removed 3 bases from V and 2 bases from J; junction bases left unmatched: 11. The length of the CDR3 is 16 residues. CDR3 residues: CSASVLGTGYTYEQYF. CDR3 in DNA: TGCAGTGCTAGCGTACTCGGGACAGGGTATACCTACGAGCAGTACTTC.

This clonotype was observed at least ten times. The gene calls are TRBV6-1 and TRBJ1-6; D remains ambiguous. V lost 1 base and J lost 10, with 8 bases in between. The CDR3 has 13 residues. Germline V gives CDR1 MNHNS, CDR2 SASEGT. The DNA of the CDR3 is TGTGCCAGCAGTGAAGAGAGACGGTCACCCCTCCACTTT. Amino acid sequence: CASSEERRSPLHF.